Below are 30 T cell receptor beta chains sequenced from a single sample in a study of tumor and adjacent non-tumor tissue in lung cancer. A modified ARM-PCR protocol with three rounds of nested PCR amplified TCRbeta. TCRdb redid the calling of the multiplex PCR reads with MiXCR, one entry per CDR3 protein. This sample has about 80,000 distinct CDR3 sequences, with 65% to 85% found just once. RNA was extracted from bulk tissue without any cell sorting. More than 3 cm separated this lung sample from the edge of the tumor. The material sequenced was distant non-tumor lung tissue. Source of these receptors: a man in his fifties or sixties with non-small cell lung cancer.

This clonotype appeared once. A junction boundary mismatches the germline segment, possibly from a read error. J is TRBJ2-1 and V is TRBV28; 9 bases fit TRBD1. Looked up from germline, CDR1 is MDHEN and CDR2 is SYDVKM. This CDR3 has 16 residues. CDR3 sequence (DNA): TGCGCCAGCAGTTCTCCCGGGACAGGGTGTTTCAATGAGCAGTTCTTC. This sequence encodes CASSSPGTGCFNEQFF.

Details on this clonotype: An end of the junction does not agree with germline; a read error may underlie this. J is TRBJ1-1 and V is TRBV6-1; maybe TRBD1 (5 bases). Germline V CDR1 and CDR2: MNHNS, SASEGT. The CDR3 length is 14 residues. CDR3 region: CASSEERGDTEDFF. DNA of the CDR3: TGTGCCAGCAGTGAAGAGAGGGGCGATACTGAAGATTTCTTT.

This clonotype appeared many times. The chain links TRBV12-3 or TRBV12-4 to TRBJ1-3; TRBD1 is a possible D gene (6 bases). The CDR3 length is 14 residues. V was cut by 6 bases and J by 0 bases, with 9 bases left in between. The CDR3 DNA is TGTGCCAGCAGGATGACAGGCTCTGGAAACACCATATATTTT. It yields the protein CASRMTGSGNTIYF.

On this clonotype: Mismatch with germline at one junction end may stem from a read error. The chain has TRBV11-3 and TRBJ2-1, with TRBD1 identical over 10 bases. Germline V gives CDR1 SGHNT, CDR2 YENEEA. This CDR3 is built from 15 residues. The CDR3 is CASSYLGTGANEQLF. The CDR3 nucleotides are TGTGCCAGCAGCTACTTAGGGACAGGGGCCAATGAGCAGTTATTC. Full variable domain (missing parts from reference TRBV11-3 and TRBJ2-1): EAGVVQSPRYKIIEKKQPVAFWCNPISGHNTLYWYLQNLGQGPELLIRYENEEAVDDSQLPKDRFSAERLKGVDSTLKIQPAELGDSAVYLCASSYLGTGANEQLFGPGTRLTVL.

This clonotype has only one observation. The CDR3 reads CASSFFLVVANTQYF. The CDR3 region has the DNA TGTGCCAGCAGCTTTTTCCTAGTCGTGGCAAATACGCAGTATTTT. This rearrangement joins TRBV11-2 to TRBJ2-3; unclear D gene. Deletions cut 3 bases from V and 7 bases from J, with 17 bases between. The germline gives CDR1 SGHAT, CDR2 FQNNGV. This CDR3 has 15 residues.

This clonotype was detected only once. Because the CDR3 is missing its conserved closing phenylalanine or tryptophan, this is likely a read error. It is unclear where the CDR3 begins or ends on the DNA, so no DNA is shown, and the CDR3 is as TCRdb lists it. The chain has TRBV4-3 and TRBJ1-1. The CDR3 length is 16 residues, termini included. In germline, CDR1 is LGHNA, CDR2 YSLEER. CDR3 amino acids: CASSQDHSQSNTEAFL.

V is TRBV11-2 and J is TRBJ2-5; 8 positions agree with TRBD2. The CDR3 contains 17 residues. Per germline, CDR1 SGHAT and CDR2 FQNNGV. V trimming: 1 base; J trimming: 1 base; junction bases outside the gene matches: 8. The CDR3 bases are TGTGCCAGCAGCTTAGGGTCTAGCGGGTGGTCCCAAGAGACCCAGTACTTC. It is translated as CASSLGSSGWSQETQYF.

V and J are TRBV11-3 and TRBJ2-3; a possible D gene is TRBD1 (6 bases). The CDR3 is made up of 15 amino acids. The germline V and J ends were trimmed by 6 bases and 7 bases, with 20 bases remaining between them. The V gene's germline CDR1 is SGHNT and CDR2 YENEEA. The CDR3 spells CASSFVRGTRNTQYF. The DNA of the CDR3 is TGTGCCAGCAGTTTCGTGAGGGGGACGAGGAATACGCAGTATTTT.

In this sample, this clonotype turned up a few times. The chain links TRBV5-1 to TRBJ2-1; TRBD2 might be the D (6 bases). Germline V gene data show CDR1 as SGHRS and CDR2 as YFSETQ. This CDR3 spans 14 amino acids. V shed 4 bases and J shed 8 bases, with 16 bases lying between them. The CDR3 sequence is CASSPGTLFYEQFF. The CDR3 DNA follows: TGCGCCAGCAGCCCGGGGACTCTTTTCTATGAGCAGTTCTTC.

The genes are TRBV12-3 or TRBV12-4 and TRBJ2-2, with D maybe TRBD2 (6 bases). The CDR3 consists of 13 residues. V was trimmed by 4 bases and J by 8 bases, leaving 11 bases between them. The CDR3 reads CASSCEGTGELFF. CDR3 DNA: TGTGCCAGCAGTTGCGAGGGGACTGGGGAGCTGTTTTTT.

Regarding this clonotype: One junction end does not reproduce the germline sequence, and a read error may be involved. This chain links TRBV12-3 or TRBV12-4 with TRBJ1-2, with 9 nucleotides matching TRBD1. The CDR3 is 13 amino acids. CDR3 region: CANSTGGSYGYIF. For the CDR3, the DNA is TGTGCCAACAGCACAGGGGGCTCCTATGGCTACATCTTC.

The V and J genes are TRBV12-3 or TRBV12-4 and TRBJ1-3; the D gene is possibly TRBD1 (5 bases). V gave up 5 bases and J gave up 4 bases, with 15 bases separating them. CDR3 size: 15 residues. CDR3 sequence (DNA): TGTGCCAGCAGTCCCGGGGGGGGTGGAGGAAACACCATATATTTT. Translation gives CASSPGGGGGNTIYF.

Regarding this clonotype: An end of the junction does not agree with germline; a read error may underlie this. The rearrangement joins TRBV6-5 to TRBJ1-5; D not resolved. CDR1 and CDR2 from the germline V gene are MNHEY and SVGAGI. This CDR3 is built from 15 residues. Written as DNA, the CDR3 is TGTACCAGCAGTTACCTACGGGGAAGCAATCAGCTCCAGCATTTT. It codes for CTSSYLRGSNQLQHF.

This clonotype was seen once. The junction departs from germline at one end; a sequencing error may be responsible. The gene calls are TRBV29-1 and TRBJ2-2; no clear D. Germline V lookup: CDR1 SQVTM, CDR2 ANQGSEA. The CDR3 sequence is 13 residues long. As DNA, the CDR3 is TGCAACGTTGTAGCCGGGAACACCGGGGAGCTGTTTTTT. It is translated as CNVVAGNTGELFF.

Notes on this clonotype: Relative to the germline gene, one junction end is altered; a read error may explain this. V is TRBV5-8 and J is TRBJ1-2, with D possibly TRBD1 on 5 matching bases. This CDR3 is 14 amino acids long. Germline V gives CDR1 SGHTS, CDR2 YDEGEE. The DNA for the CDR3 is TGTGCCAGTAGCTTGGGCGGGACCGTGTCTGGCTACACCTTC. It encodes CASSLGGTVSGYTF.

This clonotype was seen many times. This chain links TRBV5-4 with TRBJ2-3; TRBD1 aligns across 7 bases. The CDR3 has 14 amino acids. Looked up from germline, CDR1 is SGHNT and CDR2 is YYREEE (reference sequence). V was pared by 3 bases and J by 2 bases, with 3 bases of the junction left unmatched. The CDR3 protein is CASSSGGFTDTQYF. CDR3 in DNA: TGTGCCAGCAGCTCAGGGGGATTCACAGATACGCAGTATTTT. Using reference TRBV5-4 and TRBJ2-3 for the parts outside the CDR3, the full variable domain is ETGVTQSPTHLIKTRGQQVTLRCSSQSGHNTVSWYQQALGQGPQFIFQYYREEENGRGNFPPRFSGLQFPNYSSELNVNALELDDSALYLCASSSGGFTDTQYFGPGTRLTVL.

Turning to this clonotype: Lacking the conserved final phenylalanine or tryptophan, this CDR3 likely reflects a read error. The chain links TRBV4-1 to TRBJ2-7, with D unclear. Germline CDR1 and CDR2: MGHRA and YSYEKL. The CDR3 contains 14 residues. CDR3: CANSQLQDLYEQYI. For the CDR3, the DNA is TGTGCCAACAGCCAGCTTCAGGATCTCTACGAGCAGTACATC.

The chain has TRBV20-1 and TRBJ1-2; perhaps TRBD1 as D (6 bases). The CDR3 loop spans 14 amino acids. Germline CDR1 is DFQATT and CDR2 is SNEGSKA (reference sequence). V was clipped by 6 bases and J by 4 bases, with 18 bases between them. CDR3 sequence: CSARGGRSIYGYTF. DNA for the CDR3: TGCAGTGCCAGGGGTGGCAGATCTATCTATGGCTACACCTTC.

The chain recombines TRBV28 with TRBJ2-5, with D tentatively TRBD1 or TRBD2 (5 bases each). CDR1 and CDR2 (germline): MDHEN, SYDVKM. V was clipped by 4 bases and J by 5 bases, with 17 bases between them. This CDR3 has 15 amino acids. The CDR3 reads CASSSEGMGRETQYF. CDR3 DNA sequence: TGTGCCAGCAGTTCAGAGGGGATGGGGCGGGAGACCCAGTACTTC.

Of note for this clonotype: Mismatch with germline at one junction end may stem from a read error. The chain is built from TRBV10-2 and TRBJ2-3, with D maybe TRBD1 (6 bases). CDR1 and CDR2 from the germline V gene are WSHSY and SAAADI. The CDR3 is 15 amino acids. The CDR3 region is CASNESGASTDTLYF. The CDR3 nucleotides read TGCGCCAGCAATGAGTCAGGGGCTAGCACAGATACGCTGTATTTT.

As to this clonotype: Since no conserved phenylalanine or tryptophan closes the CDR3, a read error is the likely cause. The rearrangement uses TRBV4-2 and TRBJ1-2; D possibly corresponds to TRBD1 (5 bases). The CDR3 is made up of 13 amino acids. Looked up from germline, CDR1 is LGHNA and CDR2 is YNFKEQ. Written as DNA, the CDR3 is TGTGCCAGCAGCAAGGACACTAACTATGTCTACACCTTA. It specifies CASSKDTNYVYTL.

The chain has TRBV30 and TRBJ2-7, with TRBD1 matching 7 bases. The CDR3 totals 12 residues. With V trimmed by 3 bases and J by 13 bases, 12 bases remained unmatched. Looked up from germline, CDR1 is GTSNPN and CDR2 is SVGIG (reference sequence). The CDR3 loop reads CAWSTGANEHYF. The DNA of the CDR3 is TGTGCCTGGAGCACAGGGGCCAACGAACACTACTTC. Drawing the rest from reference TRBV30 and TRBJ2-7, the complete variable domain is SQTIHQWPATLVQPVGSPLSLECTVEGTSNPNLYWYRQAAGRGLQLLFYSVGIGQISSEVPQNLSASRPQDRQFILSSKKLLLSDSGFYLCAWSTGANEHYFGPGTRLTVT.

Concerning this clonotype itself: A read error may produce the germline difference seen at one junction end. This sequence joins TRBV4-2 and TRBJ2-3, with TRBD2 identical over 8 bases. The CDR3 runs 16 residues. The germline V gene has CDR1 LGHNA and CDR2 YNFKEQ. The CDR3 loop is CAISQVDTGGGDTQYF. In DNA, the CDR3 is TGTGCCATCAGCCAAGTGGATACGGGAGGGGGAGATACGCAGTATTTT.

Comment on this clonotype: The conserved closing phenylalanine or tryptophan is absent in this CDR3, likely reflecting a read error. The chain links TRBV6-5 to TRBJ2-1; D ambiguous. Per germline, CDR1 MNHEY and CDR2 SVGAGI. Trimming stripped 7 bases from V and 8 bases from J, with 12 bases between. CDR3 size: 12 residues. CDR3 protein: CASNRTNDEQFL. CDR3 in DNA: TGTGCCAGCAATCGGACGAACGATGAGCAGTTCCTC.

On this clonotype itself: Lacking the conserved final phenylalanine or tryptophan, this CDR3 likely reflects a read error. This chain joins TRBV4-3 and TRBJ1-1; D is unclear. CDR3 size: 17 residues. Germline CDR1 reads LGHNA; CDR2 reads YSLEER. The V end lost 0 bases, the J end lost 3 bases, and 17 bases lay between the germline ends. DNA for the CDR3: TGCGCCAGCAGCCAAGACGTTCCGGGTAGTTCGGACACTGAAGCTTTCTAT. Translating gives CASSQDVPGSSDTEAFY.

V is TRBV20-1 and J is TRBJ2-1, with 8 bases identical to TRBD2. The J segment lost 9 bases and the V segment lost 1 base, leaving 8 bases of the junction unmatched. The CDR3 covers 14 residues. Germline assignment: CDR1 DFQATT and CDR2 SNEGSKA (reference sequence). The chain's CDR3 is CSARGGTSVSEQFF. Written as DNA, the CDR3 is TGCAGTGCTAGAGGAGGGACTAGTGTATCTGAGCAGTTCTTC.

On this clonotype itself: Since the CDR3 does not end with the conserved phenylalanine or tryptophan, this likely comes from a read error. The chain is built from TRBV4-3 and TRBJ2-7; TRBD1 is a possible D gene (6 bases). The length of the CDR3 is 14 residues. Germline CDR1 reads LGHNA; CDR2 reads YSLEER. CDR3 sequence (DNA): TGTGCCAGCAGCCAACGGGACATGGGGGACGAGCAGTACTAC. It translates to CASSQRDMGDEQYY.

Of note for this clonotype: This is likely a read error, given that the CDR3 carries no conserved phenylalanine or tryptophan at its end. The gene calls are TRBV20-1 and TRBJ2-1; no clear D. This CDR3 comprises 12 residues. The germline CDR1 and CDR2 sequences are DFQATT and SNEGSKA (reference sequence). V dropped 5 bases and J dropped 10 bases, with 15 bases sitting between them. The CDR3 reads CSARARRAEQFI. DNA for the CDR3: TGCAGTGCTCGCGCTAGACGGGCCGAGCAGTTCATC.

This clonotype was observed a few times. A much more abundant neighbour one base away suggests this may be a read error. The V gene is TRBV12-3 or TRBV12-4, the J gene TRBJ2-7; D is unclear. CDR3 length equals 11 residues. As DNA, the CDR3 is TGTGCCAGCGGTTTAGGCGGCGAGCAGTACTTC. Translation gives CASGLGGEQYF.

The chain couples TRBV7-2 to TRBJ2-2; 8 bases match TRBD2. Germline lookup yields CDR1 SGHTA and CDR2 FQGNSA. CDR3 length: 15 residues. Losses at the gene ends were 1 base for V and 5 bases for J; bases not matched to a gene: 3. CDR3 in DNA: TGTGCCAGCAGCTTAGGAGGCGGGGGGACCGGGGAGCTGTTTTTT. It translates to CASSLGGGGTGELFF.